This TCR beta chain was found in a study of cytomegalovirus exposure and HLA in healthy donors. On the study more broadly: Around 78 million unique TCRs, all from HLA-typed donors, were included in an early release of the data.

Primers included in the PCR were 60 Vbeta and 13 Jbeta primers. The method was immunoSEQ multiplex PCR; TCRdb's version includes in-frame clones alone and lacks a portion of them. The sample consists of about 97,000 clones, roughly a tenth of them appearing once. This CDR3 region has 15 residues. Germline lookup yields CDR1 SGHRS and CDR2 YFSETQ. The ends lost 0 bases at V and 3 bases at J; junction bases unmatched: 5. Broader study findings: The classifier was said to identify cytomegalovirus status with high specificity and sensitivity. TCR beta chains associated with HLA were, in a later analysis, more clonally expanded than equally common others.

This clone was seen a few times. Its target is not known. This TCR derives from a man aged 50-60 years in good health and CMV-seropositive. This chain uses TRBV5-1 with TRBJ2-7; 8 nucleotides line up with TRBD1. The sequenced material came from PBMCs. The CDR3 here is CASSLDTGGYYEQYF. CDR3 bases: TGCGCCAGCAGCTTGGATACAGGGGGATACTACGAGCAGTACTTC.